Below, 5 T cell receptor beta chains from the same sample are listed, as sequenced in a study of blood T cell repertoires in COVID-19. Libraries were prepared by immunoSEQ multiplex PCR; TCRdb keeps only in-frame clonotypes and omits some of them. The sample carries roughly 260,000 clones, 85% to 90% recorded once. Sample: peripheral blood. Source of these receptors: a woman aged 35 to 49 with acute or convalescent COVID-19.

The chain uses TRBV15 and TRBJ1-4; tentative D call: TRBD1 (5 bases). CDR1 and CDR2 (germline): LNHNV, YYDKDF (reference sequence). There are 15 residues in the CDR3. V shed 4 bases and J shed 8 bases, with 17 bases lying between them. In nucleotides, the CDR3 is TGTGCCACCAGCAACCCCCGACAGTCGAGGGAAAAACTGTTTTTT. Translating gives CATSNPRQSREKLFF. Combining the CDR3 with reference TRBV15 and TRBJ1-4 gives the whole variable domain DAMVIQNPRYQVTQFGKPVTLSCSQTLNHNVMYWYQQKSSQAPKLLFHYYDKDFNNEADTPDNFQSRRPNTSFCFLDIRSPGLGDTAMYLCATSNPRQSREKLFFGSGTQLSVL.

The rearrangement uses TRBV9 and TRBJ1-3; D is ambiguous. The germline CDR1 and CDR2 sequences are SGDLS and YYNGEE. This CDR3 region has 15 residues. V was shortened by 0 bases and J by 4 bases, with 11 bases between the two germline ends. The CDR3 DNA reads TGTGCCAGCAGCGTAGGTAGTACTTCCGGAAACACCATATATTTT. It specifies CASSVGSTSGNTIYF.

The chain has TRBV19 and TRBJ2-5, with 7 nucleotides matching TRBD1. Germline CDR1 is LNHDA and CDR2 is SQIVND (reference sequence). With V trimmed by 4 bases and J by 5 bases, 7 bases remained unmatched. CDR3 length: 14 amino acids. CDR3 sequence: CASSTDRVSETQYF. Written as DNA, the CDR3 is TGTGCCAGTAGTACTGACAGGGTTTCTGAGACCCAGTACTTC.

The chain couples TRBV4-2 to TRBJ1-5; 8 bases are shared with TRBD1. Germline CDR1 reads LGHNA; CDR2 reads YNFKEQ. Trimming at V came to 1 base and at J to 7 bases, leaving 15 bases not matched to a gene. The CDR3 sequence is 18 residues long. CDR3 sequence (DNA): TGTGCCAGCAGCCAAGTCACCGGGGGGCAGGGGGCTCGACAGCCCCAGCATTTT. Residues: CASSQVTGGQGARQPQHF.

Details on this clone: This specimen includes other DNA sequences encoding the same CDR3. The rearrangement joins TRBV9 to TRBJ1-1, with TRBD1 as a possible D gene (5 bases). Trimming took off 3 bases at V and 2 bases at J, with 11 bases between the two ends. The length of the CDR3 is 14 residues. Germline CDR1 SGDLS, CDR2 YYNGEE. As DNA, the CDR3 is TGTGCCAGCAGCGCCCCCGACAGAAACACTGAAGCTTTCTTT. Encoded protein: CASSAPDRNTEAFF.